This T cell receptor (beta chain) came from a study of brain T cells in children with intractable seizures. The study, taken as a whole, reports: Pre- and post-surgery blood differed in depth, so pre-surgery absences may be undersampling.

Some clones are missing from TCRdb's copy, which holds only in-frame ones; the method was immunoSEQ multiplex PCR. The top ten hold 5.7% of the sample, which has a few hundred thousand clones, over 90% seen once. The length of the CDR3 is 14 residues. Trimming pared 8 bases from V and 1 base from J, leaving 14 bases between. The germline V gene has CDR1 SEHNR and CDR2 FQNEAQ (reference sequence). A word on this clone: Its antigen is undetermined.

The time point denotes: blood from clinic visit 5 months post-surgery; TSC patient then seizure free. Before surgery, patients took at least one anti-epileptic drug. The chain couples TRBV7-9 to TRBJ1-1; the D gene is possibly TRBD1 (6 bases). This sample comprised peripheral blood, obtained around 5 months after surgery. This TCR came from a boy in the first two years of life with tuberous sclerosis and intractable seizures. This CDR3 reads CASQTGLGNTEAFF. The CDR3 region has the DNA TGTGCCAGCCAGACAGGTCTCGGGAACACTGAAGCTTTCTTT.